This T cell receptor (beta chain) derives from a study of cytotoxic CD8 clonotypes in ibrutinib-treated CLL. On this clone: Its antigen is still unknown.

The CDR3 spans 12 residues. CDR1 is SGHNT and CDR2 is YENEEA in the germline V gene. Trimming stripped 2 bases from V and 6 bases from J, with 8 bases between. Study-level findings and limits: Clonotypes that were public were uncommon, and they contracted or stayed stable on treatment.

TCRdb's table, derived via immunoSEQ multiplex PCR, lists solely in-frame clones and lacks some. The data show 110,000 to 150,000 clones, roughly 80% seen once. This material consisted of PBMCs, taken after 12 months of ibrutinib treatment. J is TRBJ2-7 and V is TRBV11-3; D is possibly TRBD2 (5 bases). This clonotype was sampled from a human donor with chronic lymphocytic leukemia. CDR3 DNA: TGTGCCAGCAGCTTACGGGAAACCGAGCAGTACTTC. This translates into CASSLRETEQYF.